The next 18 T cell receptor beta chains were all read from a single sample in a study of T cells in Graves' hyperthyroidism and ophthalmopathy. TCR beta CDR3 region amplification was performed from RNA transcripts. First-round RT-PCR with HTBI primers amplified the TCR CDR3 region. Via MiXCR, TCRdb re-called the multiplex PCR reads, giving one row per CDR3 protein. This sample has hundreds of thousands of distinct CDR3 sequences, with approximately 42% found just once. The sample was peripheral blood or thyroid tissue (not recorded which). Every receptor here comes from an adult man with Graves' disease, either hyperthyroidism or ophthalmopathy (not recorded which).

This clonotype was observed a handful of times. The chain joins TRBV2 to TRBJ1-1, with TRBD1 matching 7 bases. Germline V gene lookup returns CDR1 SNHLY and CDR2 FYNNEI. After removal of 6 bases from V and 3 bases from J, the junction contained 7 bases not matched to a gene. The CDR3 covers 14 residues. The DNA for the CDR3 is TGTGCCAGCAGGTACAGGGGAGAGGACACTGAAGCTTTCTTT. As protein: CASRYRGEDTEAFF.

This clonotype was found once. A much larger clone is a single base away; this may be a read error. The chain carries TRBV29-1 and TRBJ2-5; D unclear. Germline-derived CDR1 and CDR2 are SQVTM and ANQGSEA. Trimming left V 2 bases short and J 3 bases short, with 7 bases between. CDR3 length equals 12 residues. The CDR3, as DNA: TGCAGCGTTGAACAGTGTAAAGAGACCCAGTACTTC. Translation: CSVEQCKETQYF.

Note on this clonotype: The junction departs from germline at one end; a sequencing error may be responsible. CDR3 residues: CASSLGGQYEKLLF. CDR3 nucleotide sequence: TGTGCCAGCAGCTTAGGGGGACAGTATGAAAAACTGCTTTTT. This chain uses TRBV7-2 with TRBJ1-4; 7 nucleotides align to TRBD1. The CDR3 spans 14 residues. Germline V lookup: CDR1 SGHTA, CDR2 FQGNSA.

The chain links TRBV2 to TRBJ2-5, with a tentative D call TRBD1 (6 bases). V lost 6 bases, J lost 3 bases, and 17 bases lay in between. Germline CDR1 reads SNHLY; CDR2 reads FYNNEI. The CDR3 sequence is 15 residues long. For the CDR3, the DNA is TGTGCCAGCAGCCAATCGACAGGAATAAAAGAGACCCAGTACTTC. Translated, it gives CASSQSTGIKETQYF. The full variable domain, completed using reference TRBV2 and TRBJ2-5, is EPEVTQTPSHQVTQMGQEVILRCVPISNHLYFYWYRQILGQKVEFLVSFYNNEISEKSEIFDDQFSVERPDGSNFTLKIRSTKLEDSAMYFCASSQSTGIKETQYFGPGTRLLVL.

The chain joins TRBV12-3 or TRBV12-4 to TRBJ1-4; possibly TRBD1 for D (5 bases). Deletions cut 5 bases from V and 8 bases from J, with 12 bases between. The CDR3 is 13 amino acids. CDR3 DNA sequence: TGTGCCAGCAGTCACCATACAGGCGAAAAACTGTTTTTT. Translation: CASSHHTGEKLFF.

This clonotype was recorded many times. The V gene is TRBV29-1, the J gene TRBJ2-7; 7 nucleotides align to TRBD1. V lost 7 bases and J lost 2; bases outside the gene matches: 11. CDR3 length: 14 residues. Germline V gene data show CDR1 as SQVTM and CDR2 as ANQGSEA. The CDR3 DNA is TGCAGCGCTGAGGCCCAGGGGGAAACCTACGAGCAGTACTTC. Its translation is CSAEAQGETYEQYF.

In this sample, this clonotype turned up a few times. The chain joins TRBV15 to TRBJ2-7, with D unresolved. Germline values: CDR1 LNHNV, CDR2 YYDKDF (reference sequence). V lost 1 base, J lost 7 bases, and 11 bases lay in between. The length of the CDR3 is 13 residues. CDR3 nucleotides: TGTGCCACCAGCAGAGCGGTGAACGATGAGCAGTACTTC. As protein: CATSRAVNDEQYF.

There are a few counts of this clonotype. This rearrangement joins TRBV2 to TRBJ1-6; no firm D call. The CDR3 runs to 16 residues. The germline V gene has CDR1 SNHLY and CDR2 FYNNEI. The ends were cut back, 3 bases at V and 4 bases at J, with 13 bases in the middle. This CDR3 reads CASSDGSKNYNSPLHF. The CDR3 DNA is TGTGCCAGCAGTGATGGGTCAAAAAATTATAATTCACCCCTCCACTTT.

The V gene is TRBV20-1, the J gene TRBJ1-2; perhaps TRBD1 as D (5 bases). Trimming took off 3 bases at V and 4 bases at J, with 9 bases between the two ends. CDR3 length: 12 residues. The V gene's germline CDR1 is DFQATT and CDR2 SNEGSKA (reference sequence). CDR3 loop: CSASRDVYGYTF. CDR3 bases: TGCAGTGCTAGCCGGGACGTCTATGGCTACACCTTC.

CDR3 residues: CASSLGEALHF. The CDR3 bases are TGTGCCAGCAGCTTAGGAGAGGCCCTCCACTTT. The genes are TRBV7-2 and TRBJ1-6; D not certain. The CDR3 is 11 amino acids. The V gene lost 1 base and the J gene lost 14 bases, with 6 bases spanning the gap. Germline values: CDR1 SGHTA, CDR2 FQGNSA.

This chain uses TRBV12-3 or TRBV12-4 with TRBJ1-1; 11 nucleotides align to TRBD1. CDR3 length equals 16 residues. With 6 bases clipped from V and 4 bases from J, the junction kept 10 bases outside the gene matches. The chain's CDR3 is CASSPKDRGLGTEAFF. Here the CDR3 DNA reads TGTGCCAGCAGCCCCAAGGACAGGGGGCTCGGCACTGAAGCTTTCTTT.

This clonotype was seen only a few times. The V call is TRBV11-2, the J call TRBJ1-3; maybe TRBD1 (6 bases). The CDR3 has 14 residues. Germline values: CDR1 SGHAT, CDR2 FQNNGV. With 4 bases removed from V and 1 base from J, the gap between germline ends came to 8 bases. The CDR3 DNA is TGTGCCAGCAGCTGGGGGACATCTGGAAACACCATATATTTT. Its protein is CASSWGTSGNTIYF.

With regard to this clonotype: The junction and the germline gene differ at one end; a read error may be behind it. DNA of the CDR3: TGCAGCGTCAGTCCGGACTGGGACACTGAAGCCCTCTTT. Its protein is CSVSPDWDTEALF. V usage is TRBV29-1 and J usage is TRBJ1-1, with TRBD1 as a possible D gene (6 bases). CDR3 length: 13 amino acids. The germline CDR1 and CDR2 sequences are SQVTM and ANQGSEA.

This clonotype was counted once. V and J are TRBV29-1 and TRBJ2-5; TRBD1 agrees at 9 bases. This CDR3 spans 15 amino acids. Looked up from germline, CDR1 is SQVTM and CDR2 is ANQGSEA. V shed 3 bases and J 5 bases; nucleotides not matched to a gene: 10. CDR3 DNA sequence: TGCAGCGTTGAGTCTGGGACAGGGCGAACTGAGACCCAGTACTTC. Residues: CSVESGTGRTETQYF.

This clonotype was picked up one time. The chain has TRBV7-9 and TRBJ2-7; TRBD2 agrees at 9 bases. This CDR3 has 16 residues. The V and J ends lost 8 bases and 1 base, in that order; junction bases with no gene match: 12. Germline lookup yields CDR1 SEHNR and CDR2 FQNEAQ (reference sequence). CDR3 DNA: TGTGCCAGCGGGCACTTTGGACTAGCGAGATCCTACGAGCAGTACTTC. Its protein is CASGHFGLARSYEQYF.

This clonotype appeared many times. The chain couples TRBV7-6 to TRBJ2-6, with TRBD1 identical over 9 bases. Germline V gives CDR1 SGHVS, CDR2 FNYEAQ. The CDR3 consists of 18 residues. Losses at the gene ends were 5 bases for V and 2 bases for J; bases not matched to a gene: 10. The CDR3 is CASSPRTGEGTGANVLTF. The CDR3 region has the DNA TGTGCCAGCAGCCCGCGGACAGGGGAAGGTACTGGGGCCAACGTCCTGACTTTC.

This clonotype was seen repeatedly, ten times or more. The chain joins TRBV10-3 to TRBJ2-7; the match to TRBD1 covers 9 bases. CDR3 size: 14 residues. The V and J ends lost 3 bases and 2 bases, in that order; junction bases with no gene match: 2. In germline, CDR1 is ENHRY, CDR2 SYGVKD. The CDR3 here is CAISERTGAYEQYF. DNA for the CDR3: TGTGCCATCAGTGAAAGGACAGGGGCCTACGAGCAGTACTTC.

This clonotype was seen a few times. The chain carries TRBV29-1 and TRBJ1-4, with D tentatively TRBD1 (5 bases). Between the trimmed V and J ends, which lost 6 bases and 7 bases, there was a span of 15 bases. Germline-derived CDR1 and CDR2 are SQVTM and ANQGSEA. CDR3 length: 13 amino acids. The CDR3 region has the DNA TGCAGCGTAAGGGAGGGGCCTGGTGAAAAACTGTTTTTT. Translated: CSVREGPGEKLFF. Supplemented by reference TRBV29-1 and TRBJ1-4, the full variable domain reads SAVISQKPSRDICQRGTSLTIQCQVDSQVTMMFWYRQQPGQSLTLIATANQGSEATYESGFVIDKFPISRPNLTFSTLTVSNMSPEDSSIYLCSVREGPGEKLFFGSGTQLSVL.